A single sample is the source of the 11 T cell receptor beta chains below, sequenced in a study of post-analysis software for immune sequencing data. Findings and limits, study-wide: About 5 TRBV segments were more frequent in patients than controls; TRBV5-6, TRBV5-1 and TRBV20-1 belonged to this group.

Prepared TCR beta cDNA libraries contained unique molecular identifiers. TCRdb reprocessed the PCR reads with MiXCR, giving one entry per CDR3 protein. The sample lists some 690,000 distinct CDR3 sequences, 59% occurring once. These receptors' antigens are unknown. What was sequenced was blood. The source of these receptors is a girl aged 2 to 10 with multiple sclerosis.

This chain joins TRBV14 and TRBJ1-4, with D possibly matching TRBD1 (6 bases). Germline assignment: CDR1 SGHDN and CDR2 FVKESK. This CDR3 has 13 amino acids. The V end was cut by 4 bases, the J end by 8 bases, with 11 bases between. The CDR3 coding sequence is TGTGCCAGCAGCCGGGGGGCGGAAGAAAAACTGTTTTTT. Its translation is CASSRGAEEKLFF.

This chain links TRBV5-1 with TRBJ2-5; D unclear. Trimming pared 0 bases from V and 5 bases from J, leaving 14 bases between. The CDR3 covers 15 residues. Germline V lookup: CDR1 SGHRS, CDR2 YFSETQ. The CDR3 loop is CASSLGRSAGETQYF. The CDR3 nucleotides read TGCGCCAGCAGCTTGGGTCGGTCAGCTGGGGAGACCCAGTACTTC.

This chain links TRBV10-1 with TRBJ2-1, with D uncertain. Germline V gives CDR1 WNHNN, CDR2 SYGVQD (reference sequence). The V end was cut by 3 bases, the J end by 1 base, with 7 bases between. The CDR3 loop spans 14 amino acids. The CDR3 here is CASSDQQSYNEQFF. The CDR3 DNA is TGCGCCAGCAGTGACCAGCAATCCTACAATGAGCAGTTCTTC.

This clonotype occurred a few times. The chain employs TRBV7-2 and TRBJ2-3; D ambiguous. In germline, CDR1 is SGHTA, CDR2 FQGNSA. V was shortened by 3 bases and J by 6 bases, with 13 bases between the two germline ends. CDR3 length: 14 amino acids. The CDR3 DNA is TGTGCCAGCAGCTTGGGCCCCAGTGAGGATACGCAGTATTTT. Amino acids: CASSLGPSEDTQYF.

The rearrangement links TRBV7-2 to TRBJ2-2; 13 nucleotides align to TRBD2. The trim removed 5 bases at V and 8 bases at J, leaving 14 bases unmatched. This CDR3 is 18 amino acids long. The germline V gene has CDR1 SGHTA and CDR2 FQGNSA. The CDR3 sequence is CASSRTLAGGPGIGELFF. The CDR3 DNA is TGTGCCAGCAGCCGAACACTAGCGGGGGGGCCAGGCATAGGGGAGCTGTTTTTT.

J is TRBJ1-1 and V is TRBV14; a weak D match, TRBD1 (5 bases). In germline, CDR1 is SGHDN, CDR2 FVKESK. The V end lost 4 bases, the J end lost 5 bases, and 8 bases lay between the germline ends. The CDR3 length is 12 residues. CDR3 loop: CASSRSGTEAFF. The CDR3 nucleotides are TGTGCCAGCAGCCGCTCAGGGACTGAAGCTTTCTTT. Complete variable domain (other parts from reference TRBV14 and TRBJ1-1): EAGVTQFPSHSVIEKGQTVTLRCDPISGHDNLYWYRRVMGKEIKFLLHFVKESKQDESGMPNNRFLAERTGGTYSTLKVQPAELEDSGVYFCASSRSGTEAFFGQGTRLTVV.

This chain uses TRBV7-2 with TRBJ2-5; 8 bases align to TRBD2. CDR3 length: 13 residues. The germline CDR1 and CDR2 sequences are SGHTA and FQGNSA. V trimming: 9 bases; J trimming: 0 bases; junction bases outside the gene matches: 3. This chain's CDR3 is CASSGVYQETQYF. For the CDR3, the DNA is TGTGCCAGTAGCGGGGTGTACCAAGAGACCCAGTACTTC. The whole variable domain, filled in from reference TRBV7-2 and TRBJ2-5, reads GAGVSQSPSNKVTEKGKDVELRCDPISGHTALYWYRQSLGQGLEFLIYFQGNSAPDKSGLPSDRFSAERTGGSVSTLTIQRTQQEDSAVYLCASSGVYQETQYFGPGTRLLVL.

The chain uses TRBV1 and TRBJ2-3; the table assigns TRBD2, which was not confirmed against the DNA. TRBV1 is classified as a pseudogene. The length of the CDR3 is 19 residues. CDR3 residues: CTSSQPPRGAGGLPDTQYF. CDR3 bases: TGCACCAGCAGCCAGCCACCAAGGGGAGCGGGGGGGCTCCCAGATACGCAGTATTTT.

This clonotype was seen a few times. The gene calls are TRBV25-1 and TRBJ2-4; D might be TRBD2 (5 bases). The J call is uncertain, as TRBJ2-7 better fits the DNA end. Germline V CDR1 and CDR2: MGHDK, SYGVNS. The CDR3 sequence is 14 residues long. CDR3 in amino acids: CASGCTETMDEQYF. The CDR3 nucleotides are TGTGCCAGCGGGTGTACCGAGACTATGGACGAGCAGTACTTC.

This clonotype was recorded once. The rearrangement uses TRBV6-2 or TRBV6-3 and TRBJ1-1; D possibly corresponds to TRBD1 (5 bases). V shed 6 bases and J shed 7 bases, with 15 bases lying between them. Germline V lookup: CDR1 MNHEY, CDR2 SVGEGT. CDR3 size: 13 residues. In DNA form, the CDR3 reads TGTGCCAGCAGCCACCCCGCACAGGTTGAAGCTTTCTTT. Translating it yields CASSHPAQVEAFF.

The chain joins TRBV7-9 to TRBJ1-2; 7 nucleotides align to TRBD1. Looked up from germline, CDR1 is SEHNR and CDR2 is FQNEAQ (reference sequence). This CDR3 has 19 amino acids. With V trimmed by 1 base and J by 1 base, 15 bases remained unmatched. This chain's CDR3 is CASSLGPGTAPVINYGYTF. The CDR3 DNA reads as TGTGCCAGCAGCTTAGGCCCCGGGACAGCTCCGGTGATTAACTATGGCTACACCTTC.